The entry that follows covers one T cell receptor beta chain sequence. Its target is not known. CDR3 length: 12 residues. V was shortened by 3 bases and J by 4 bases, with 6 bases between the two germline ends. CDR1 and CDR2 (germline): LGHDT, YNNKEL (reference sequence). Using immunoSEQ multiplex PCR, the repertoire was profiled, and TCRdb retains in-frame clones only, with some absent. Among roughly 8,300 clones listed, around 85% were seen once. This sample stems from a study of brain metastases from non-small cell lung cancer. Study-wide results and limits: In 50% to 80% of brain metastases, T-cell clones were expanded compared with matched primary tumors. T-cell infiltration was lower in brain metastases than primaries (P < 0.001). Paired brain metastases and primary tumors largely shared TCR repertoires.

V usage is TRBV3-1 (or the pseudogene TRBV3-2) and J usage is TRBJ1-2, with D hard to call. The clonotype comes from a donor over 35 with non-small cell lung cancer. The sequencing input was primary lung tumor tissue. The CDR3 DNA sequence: TGTGCCAGCAGCCACCAGACCTATGGCTACACCTTC. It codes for CASSHQTYGYTF.